The 17 T cell receptor beta chains below come from one sample, sequenced in a study of cytomegalovirus exposure and HLA in healthy donors. PCR involved 60 Vbeta and 13 Jbeta primers. This table comes from immunoSEQ multiplex PCR, and its TCRdb copy is limited to in-frame clones, with some not included. The sample has some 170,000 clones; 70% to 80% are singletons. Sequencing used PBMCs. Source of these receptors: a male donor in good health and CMV-seronegative.

J is TRBJ1-5 and V is TRBV18, with 7 bases aligning to TRBD1. Per the germline V gene, CDR1 is KGHSH and CDR2 is LQKENI. V lost 10 bases and J lost 2; bases outside the gene matches: 11. The CDR3 has 15 residues. CDR3: CATRQGVAGNQPQHF. The DNA for the CDR3 is TGTGCCACCCGGCAGGGGGTCGCGGGCAATCAGCCCCAGCATTTT.

This clone was seen at least ten times. V is TRBV10-3 and J is TRBJ2-7; D gene unclear. Looked up from germline, CDR1 is ENHRY and CDR2 is SYGVKD. V was pared by 0 bases and J by 7 bases, with 10 bases between. The CDR3 extends over 13 amino acids. In DNA, the CDR3 is TGTGCCATCAGTGAGTCCGGTTCCTTGGAGCAGTACTTC. This codes for CAISESGSLEQYF.

The chain combines TRBV30 with TRBJ1-5; perhaps TRBD1 as D (5 bases). Per germline, CDR1 GTSNPN and CDR2 SVGIG (reference sequence). This CDR3 is built from 13 residues. V was clipped by 3 bases and J by 4 bases, with 10 bases between them. CDR3 loop: CAWSGGENQPQHF. The CDR3 nucleotides are TGTGCCTGGAGCGGGGGGGAGAATCAGCCCCAGCATTTT.

This clone was counted only a few times. The rearrangement links TRBV28 to TRBJ1-5, with TRBD1 as a possible D gene (6 bases). V shed 4 bases and J shed 0 bases, with 16 bases lying between them. This CDR3 is 17 amino acids long. Germline-derived CDR1 and CDR2 are MDHEN and SYDVKM. The CDR3 reads CASSSIQGIYSNQPQHF. The DNA of the CDR3 is TGTGCCAGCAGTTCGATACAGGGAATTTATAGCAATCAGCCCCAGCATTTT.

The genes are TRBV4-1 and TRBJ2-1, with TRBD1 identical over 9 bases. Trimming took 6 bases from V and 8 from J; bases not matched to a gene: 8. The CDR3 consists of 14 residues. Germline assignment: CDR1 MGHRA and CDR2 YSYEKL. The CDR3 reads CASSPGQGGDEQFF. The CDR3 nucleotides are TGCGCCAGCAGTCCGGGACAGGGTGGGGATGAGCAGTTCTTC.

The J gene is TRBJ1-6, the V gene TRBV12-5, with D possibly being TRBD1 (6 bases). The CDR3 sequence is 13 residues long. V lost 1 base to trimming and J lost 10 bases, with 8 bases between them. CDR1 and CDR2 (germline): LGHNT, FRNRAP. Written as DNA, the CDR3 is TGTGCTAGTGGTTTGGAACAGGGATCACCCCTCCACTTT. It specifies CASGLEQGSPLHF.

The V gene is TRBV5-1, the J gene TRBJ1-1, with D hard to call. Germline V gene lookup returns CDR1 SGHRS and CDR2 YFSETQ. The CDR3 loop spans 16 amino acids. V lost 0 bases and J lost 3, with 15 bases in between. The CDR3 DNA follows: TGCGCCAGCAGCTTGGGGAGCACCACCCTGGACACTGAAGCTTTCTTT. It translates to CASSLGSTTLDTEAFF. The whole variable domain, remainder taken from reference TRBV5-1 and TRBJ1-1, is KAGVTQTPRYLIKTRGQQVTLSCSPISGHRSVSWYQQTPGQGLQFLFEYFSETQRNKGNFPGRFSGRQFSNSRSEMNVSTLELGDSALYLCASSLGSTTLDTEAFFGQGTRLTVV.

J is TRBJ1-5 and V is TRBV28; D is possibly TRBD1 (5 bases). The CDR3 has 15 amino acids. The V gene's germline CDR1 is MDHEN and CDR2 SYDVKM. Trimming shortened V by 6 bases and J by 2 bases, and 14 bases separated the two germline ends. CDR3 loop: CASRTGLRGNQPQHF. In DNA, the CDR3 is TGTGCCAGCAGGACGGGACTCCGCGGCAATCAGCCCCAGCATTTT.

V is TRBV28 and J is TRBJ1-2, with TRBD1 identical over 7 bases. CDR3 size: 14 residues. J gave up 2 bases and V 4 bases, and 4 bases lay outside the gene matches. Germline V gives CDR1 MDHEN, CDR2 SYDVKM. The CDR3 loop is CASSYPTGNYGYTF. The CDR3 DNA sequence: TGTGCCAGCAGTTACCCGACAGGGAACTATGGCTACACCTTC.

The J gene is TRBJ1-1, the V gene TRBV30, with 9 bases lining up with TRBD1. The CDR3 spans 14 residues. Germline trimming cut 4 bases from V and 1 base from J; bases unmatched to any gene: 4. CDR1 and CDR2 from the germline V gene are GTSNPN and SVGIG (reference sequence). The CDR3, as DNA: TGTGCCTGGATATACAGGGGGCAGAACACTGAAGCTTTCTTT. This sequence encodes CAWIYRGQNTEAFF.

The V gene is TRBV30, the J gene TRBJ1-5; 7 nucleotides match TRBD1. V trimming: 2 bases; J trimming: 1 base; junction bases outside the gene matches: 5. The CDR3 sequence is 15 residues long. Germline V lookup: CDR1 GTSNPN, CDR2 SVGIG (reference sequence). The CDR3 region is CAWSFRDRSNQPQHF. In DNA, the CDR3 is TGTGCCTGGAGTTTCCGGGACAGAAGCAATCAGCCCCAGCATTTT.

The genes are TRBV6-1 and TRBJ2-7; D not certain. CDR1 is MNHNS, CDR2 SASEGT, per germline. V dropped 5 bases and J dropped 3 bases, with 5 bases sitting between them. The CDR3 runs 11 residues. The CDR3, as DNA: TGTGCCAGCAGTTTTAGCTACGAGCAGTACTTC. It codes for CASSFSYEQYF.

This clone has only a few counts. This specimen includes other DNA sequences encoding the same CDR3. This sequence joins TRBV9 and TRBJ2-5; D not certain. V was cut by 0 bases and J by 2 bases, with 5 bases left in between. CDR1 and CDR2 from the germline V gene are SGDLS and YYNGEE. This CDR3 region has 13 residues. DNA for the CDR3: TGTGCCAGCAGCGTAGGGCAGCAAGAGACCCAGTACTTC. This encodes CASSVGQQETQYF.

The chain couples TRBV23-1 to TRBJ2-3; D uncertain. TRBV23-1 is classed as an ORF, of uncertain function. The CDR3 consists of 12 residues. The ends were cut back, 8 bases at V and 0 bases at J, with 6 bases in the middle. In DNA, the CDR3 is TGCGCCAGCTCTCAGAGCACAGATACGCAGTATTTT. Its protein is CASSQSTDTQYF.

This chain connects TRBV7-2 to TRBJ2-7, with D possibly being TRBD2 (5 bases). The CDR3 is 14 residues long. CDR1 is SGHTA, CDR2 FQGNSA, per germline. V lost 8 bases to trimming and J lost 0 bases, with 14 bases between them. The CDR3 region has the DNA TGTGCCAGCCAGCGGAACAGCAACTCCTACGAGCAGTACTTC. Translated: CASQRNSNSYEQYF.

This sequence joins TRBV30 and TRBJ1-2, with TRBD1 identical over 7 bases. V gave up 2 bases and J gave up 8 bases; unmatched junction bases: 5. Germline assignment: CDR1 GTSNPN and CDR2 SVGIG (reference sequence). This CDR3 is built from 12 residues. In DNA form, the CDR3 reads TGTGCCTGGAGTAAAGGGACAGTCGGCTACACCTTC. Protein product: CAWSKGTVGYTF.

As for this clone: At one of its ends the junction is not consistent with the germline gene, which may arise from a read error. CDR3 in amino acids: CSSSLSRQGVDEQYF. CDR3 in DNA: TGTTCCAGCAGCTTATCCCGACAGGGTGTGGACGAGCAGTACTTC. This sequence joins TRBV7-9 and TRBJ2-7, with 7 positions matching TRBD1. The CDR3 has 15 amino acids. In germline, CDR1 is SEHNR, CDR2 FQNEAQ (reference sequence).